This TCR beta chain came from a study of T cell changes during pregnancy in multiple sclerosis. Germline loops: CDR1 MNHNY, CDR2 SVGAGI (reference sequence). With 5 bases clipped from V and 2 bases from J, the junction kept 6 bases outside the gene matches. The CDR3 extends over 15 amino acids. Assay used: immunoSEQ multiplex PCR; TCRdb lists only in-frame clones, some missing. The profile shows 56,000 or so clones, about 88% of them singletons. The specimen comprised peripheral blood, sampled after pregnancy. V gene TRBV6-6 combines with J gene TRBJ2-7, with 10 bases identical to TRBD1. The source is a female donor with multiple sclerosis, enrolled in a pregnancy study. CDR3 nucleotide sequence: TGTGCCAGCAGTCCCCGGGACAGGGGTGCCTACGAGCAGTACTTC. Residues: CASSPRDRGAYEQYF.